This TCR beta chain is drawn from a study of shared T cell receptors in the human thymus. This clone was seen more than once but under ten times. The method was immunoSEQ multiplex PCR; TCRdb's version includes in-frame clones alone and lacks a portion of them. The sample shows approximately 760,000 clones, 70% to 90% of them seen only once. CDR3 size: 14 residues. Germline assignment: CDR1 LNHDA and CDR2 SQIVND (reference sequence). V dropped 7 bases and J dropped 7 bases, with 14 bases sitting between them. This sample also appeared in a second study, on human thymus T cells. That work contributes: Thymic samples were excised during corrective heart operations. What related research reported was that thymic repertoires overlapped highly among unrelated individuals.

The source material was thymocytes. The chain has TRBV19 and TRBJ1-6; D unresolved. This clonotype was sampled from a girl less than two years old with a congenital heart defect. The CDR3: CASKSHGGNSPLHF. CDR3 nucleotide sequence: TGTGCCAGTAAGAGTCACGGAGGAAATTCACCCCTCCACTTT.